Below are 10 T cell receptor beta chains sequenced from a single sample in a study of graft-versus-host responses after intestinal transplantation. Libraries were prepared by immunoSEQ multiplex PCR; TCRdb keeps only in-frame clonotypes and omits some of them. In the table there are around 87,000 clones, just under 95% of which are singletons. No antigens are known for them. The material was unstimulated CD8+ T cells sorted from spleen or lymph node cells, obtained before transplant. All receptors come from a human donor who was the organ donor for an intestinal transplant.

This chain links TRBV5-5 with TRBJ2-7; D may be TRBD1 (5 bases). Germline V CDR1 and CDR2: SGHKS, YYEKEE (reference sequence). This CDR3 comprises 15 residues. V lost 1 base and J lost 2, with 13 bases in between. The CDR3 here is CASSLFFDRTYEQYF. In DNA, the CDR3 is TGTGCCAGCAGCTTGTTTTTCGACAGAACCTACGAGCAGTACTTC.

The CDR3 sequence: CASSYNWQDEQFF. CDR3 coding DNA: TGTGCCAGCAGCTATAATTGGCAAGATGAGCAGTTCTTC. The rearrangement joins TRBV7-3 to TRBJ2-1; D not certain. The CDR3 sequence is 13 residues long. CDR1 is SGHTA and CDR2 is FQGTGA in the germline V gene. V lost 4 bases and J lost 8, with 12 bases in between.

V is TRBV6-4 and J is TRBJ1-6; D possibly corresponds to TRBD1 (5 bases). V was trimmed by 8 bases and J by 6 bases, leaving 26 bases between them. CDR1 is MRHNA and CDR2 is SNTAGT in the germline V gene. The CDR3 totals 18 residues. The CDR3 DNA follows: TGTGCCAGCTCCCGACAGTCACCGAAGGTAGCTTCTAATTCACCCCTCCACTTT. Protein product: CASSRQSPKVASNSPLHF.

The chain joins TRBV27 to TRBJ1-2; 8 nucleotides line up with TRBD1. Germline loops: CDR1 MNHEY, CDR2 SMNVEV (reference sequence). J gave up 8 bases and V 2 bases, and 4 bases lay outside the gene matches. There are 13 residues in the CDR3. In nucleotides, the CDR3 is TGTGCCAGCAGTTTAAGCAGGGACAGGGGCTACACCTTC. Translating gives CASSLSRDRGYTF.

This chain connects TRBV9 to TRBJ2-3, with a weak D call TRBD1 (5 bases). Germline V gene sequence: CDR1 SGDLS, CDR2 YYNGEE. V shed 4 bases and J shed 4 bases, with 13 bases lying between them. The CDR3 length is 14 residues. CDR3 protein: CASSPEQGADTQYF. The CDR3 DNA sequence: TGTGCCAGCAGCCCCGAGCAGGGCGCAGATACGCAGTATTTT.

The CDR3 nucleotides are TGTGCCAGCAGTCCACGACTAGCGGGGGGGCAAGAGACCCAGTACTTC. It codes for CASSPRLAGGQETQYF. The rearrangement joins TRBV28 to TRBJ2-5, with 14 nucleotides matching TRBD2. The CDR3 is made up of 16 amino acids. CDR1 and CDR2 (germline): MDHEN, SYDVKM. With V trimmed by 5 bases and J by 2 bases, 4 bases remained unmatched.

The V and J genes are TRBV4-1 and TRBJ2-5, with D possibly TRBD2 on 5 matching bases. Looked up from germline, CDR1 is MGHRA and CDR2 is YSYEKL. The CDR3 runs 15 residues. With 0 bases removed from V and 5 bases from J, the gap between germline ends came to 13 bases. CDR3 residues: CASSQDGRTGETQYF. The CDR3 region has the DNA TGCGCCAGCAGCCAAGATGGTCGGACGGGGGAGACCCAGTACTTC.

The genes are TRBV15 and TRBJ2-5; D possibly corresponds to TRBD2 (7 bases). V was clipped by 8 bases and J by 2 bases, with 18 bases between them. Germline V gene sequence: CDR1 LNHNV, CDR2 YYDKDF (reference sequence). The CDR3 covers 15 residues. The CDR3 nucleotides are TGTGCCACCGAGTTGGCGGGGAGGGGGCAAGAGACCCAGTACTTC. This sequence encodes CATELAGRGQETQYF.

The genes are TRBV28 and TRBJ1-6; D is ambiguous. The CDR3 is 12 amino acids. V lost 6 bases, J lost 9 bases, and 9 bases lay in between. Germline CDR1 reads MDHEN; CDR2 reads SYDVKM. CDR3: CASSPRGSPLHF. CDR3 in DNA: TGTGCCAGCAGCCCTCGGGGTTCACCCCTCCACTTT.

V and J are TRBV14 and TRBJ2-2; a possible D gene is TRBD1 (7 bases). CDR1 is SGHDN and CDR2 is FVKESK in the germline V gene. V lost 0 bases, J lost 8 bases, and 16 bases lay in between. The CDR3 extends over 16 amino acids. The CDR3 protein is CASSQDVSGGLGELFF. CDR3 in DNA: TGTGCCAGCAGCCAAGATGTTTCAGGGGGACTGGGGGAGCTGTTTTTT.